Listed here are 10 T cell receptor beta chains from one sample, sequenced in a study of cytomegalovirus exposure and HLA in healthy donors. The PCR ran on 60 Vbeta and 13 Jbeta primers. Assay: immunoSEQ multiplex PCR; the TCRdb copy retains only in-frame clones and omits some. Among 90,000 to 130,000 clones, 76% were seen once, and the ten largest hold around 15%. The sequencing sample was made of PBMCs. The receptors were sampled from a man aged 25-45 years in good health and CMV-seropositive.

The J gene is TRBJ1-2, the V gene TRBV19, with D possibly TRBD1 on 6 matching bases. Trimming stripped 6 bases from V and 1 base from J, with 15 bases between. CDR3 length equals 15 residues. Per the germline V gene, CDR1 is LNHDA and CDR2 is SQIVND (reference sequence). In nucleotides, the CDR3 is TGTGCCAGTAGGATGACAGGAGTTTATAACTATGGCTACACCTTC. Residues: CASRMTGVYNYGYTF.

This chain connects TRBV10-3 to TRBJ1-5, with D tentatively TRBD1 (5 bases). Trimming removed 6 bases at V and 2 bases at J, with 17 bases between. Germline lookup yields CDR1 ENHRY and CDR2 SYGVKD. The CDR3 loop spans 16 amino acids. CDR3 sequence: CAISPQGGFGNQPQHF. As DNA, the CDR3 is TGTGCCATCAGCCCCCAGGGAGGATTCGGCAATCAGCCCCAGCATTTT.

The chain joins TRBV6-1 to TRBJ1-2; D is uncertain. Germline V gives CDR1 MNHNS, CDR2 SASEGT. The V end was cut by 3 bases, the J end by 4 bases, with 15 bases between. CDR3 length equals 15 residues. The CDR3 reads CASSDFPGGAYGYTF. In DNA form, the CDR3 reads TGTGCCAGCAGTGACTTCCCAGGAGGCGCCTATGGCTACACCTTC.

The gene calls are TRBV7-8 and TRBJ2-5; a weak D match, TRBD1 (6 bases). Germline V gene data show CDR1 as SGHVS and CDR2 as FQNEAQ. V was cut by 2 bases and J by 5 bases, with 12 bases left in between. The CDR3 is made up of 14 amino acids. The CDR3 protein is CASSLYTGPETQYF. The CDR3, as DNA: TGTGCCAGCAGCTTATATACAGGGCCGGAGACCCAGTACTTC.

This clone appeared a few times. The J gene is TRBJ2-7, the V gene TRBV6-1, with 10 bases identical to TRBD1. J gave up 1 base and V 6 bases, and 3 bases lay outside the gene matches. The CDR3 runs to 14 residues. In germline, CDR1 is MNHNS, CDR2 SASEGT. CDR3 residues: CASRTGQGSYEQYF. The CDR3 region has the DNA TGTGCCAGCAGAACGGGACAGGGGTCCTACGAGCAGTACTTC.

The CDR3 region has the DNA TGTGCCAGCAGTTACGGGACAGGGATTGAGAACTATGGCTACACCTTC. The encoded protein is CASSYGTGIENYGYTF. J is TRBJ1-2 and V is TRBV6-5, with 9 nucleotides matching TRBD1. In germline, CDR1 is MNHEY, CDR2 SVGAGI. J gave up 2 bases and V 2 bases, and 6 bases lay outside the gene matches. The CDR3 has 16 residues.

This chain connects TRBV5-1 to TRBJ1-2, with 7 bases lining up with TRBD1. After removal of 4 bases from V and 0 bases from J, the junction contained 9 bases not matched to a gene. CDR1 is SGHRS, CDR2 YFSETQ, per germline. This CDR3 has 16 amino acids. DNA for the CDR3: TGCGCCAGCAGCCGCACCGGACAGGAAGCTAACTATGGCTACACCTTC. Amino acids: CASSRTGQEANYGYTF.

V gene TRBV4-3 combines with J gene TRBJ2-1, with TRBD2 as a possible D gene (5 bases). In germline, CDR1 is LGHNA, CDR2 YSLEER. The V end lost 4 bases, the J end lost 7 bases, and 17 bases lay between the germline ends. The CDR3 is 15 amino acids. Here the CDR3 reads CASSRMAGERNEQFF. The CDR3 nucleotides are TGCGCCAGCAGCCGGATGGCCGGGGAGAGAAATGAGCAGTTCTTC.

The chain carries TRBV18 and TRBJ2-5; maybe TRBD1 (6 bases). The V gene's germline CDR1 is KGHSH and CDR2 LQKENI. The germline V and J ends were trimmed by 3 bases and 1 base, with 12 bases remaining between them. There are 15 residues in the CDR3. The CDR3 DNA reads as TGTGCCAGCTCACCCTACAGGGATGGCCAAGAGACCCAGTACTTC. Protein: CASSPYRDGQETQYF.

CDR3 bases: TGTGCCAGCAGTAGCGGGGTTTTAATGACAGATACGCAGTATTTT. Protein sequence: CASSSGVLMTDTQYF. The chain employs TRBV27 and TRBJ2-3; the match to TRBD2 covers 7 bases. Germline CDR1 reads MNHEY; CDR2 reads SMNVEV (reference sequence). The CDR3 sequence is 15 residues long. Unmatched junction bases numbered 8, after V lost 5 bases and J lost 3 bases.